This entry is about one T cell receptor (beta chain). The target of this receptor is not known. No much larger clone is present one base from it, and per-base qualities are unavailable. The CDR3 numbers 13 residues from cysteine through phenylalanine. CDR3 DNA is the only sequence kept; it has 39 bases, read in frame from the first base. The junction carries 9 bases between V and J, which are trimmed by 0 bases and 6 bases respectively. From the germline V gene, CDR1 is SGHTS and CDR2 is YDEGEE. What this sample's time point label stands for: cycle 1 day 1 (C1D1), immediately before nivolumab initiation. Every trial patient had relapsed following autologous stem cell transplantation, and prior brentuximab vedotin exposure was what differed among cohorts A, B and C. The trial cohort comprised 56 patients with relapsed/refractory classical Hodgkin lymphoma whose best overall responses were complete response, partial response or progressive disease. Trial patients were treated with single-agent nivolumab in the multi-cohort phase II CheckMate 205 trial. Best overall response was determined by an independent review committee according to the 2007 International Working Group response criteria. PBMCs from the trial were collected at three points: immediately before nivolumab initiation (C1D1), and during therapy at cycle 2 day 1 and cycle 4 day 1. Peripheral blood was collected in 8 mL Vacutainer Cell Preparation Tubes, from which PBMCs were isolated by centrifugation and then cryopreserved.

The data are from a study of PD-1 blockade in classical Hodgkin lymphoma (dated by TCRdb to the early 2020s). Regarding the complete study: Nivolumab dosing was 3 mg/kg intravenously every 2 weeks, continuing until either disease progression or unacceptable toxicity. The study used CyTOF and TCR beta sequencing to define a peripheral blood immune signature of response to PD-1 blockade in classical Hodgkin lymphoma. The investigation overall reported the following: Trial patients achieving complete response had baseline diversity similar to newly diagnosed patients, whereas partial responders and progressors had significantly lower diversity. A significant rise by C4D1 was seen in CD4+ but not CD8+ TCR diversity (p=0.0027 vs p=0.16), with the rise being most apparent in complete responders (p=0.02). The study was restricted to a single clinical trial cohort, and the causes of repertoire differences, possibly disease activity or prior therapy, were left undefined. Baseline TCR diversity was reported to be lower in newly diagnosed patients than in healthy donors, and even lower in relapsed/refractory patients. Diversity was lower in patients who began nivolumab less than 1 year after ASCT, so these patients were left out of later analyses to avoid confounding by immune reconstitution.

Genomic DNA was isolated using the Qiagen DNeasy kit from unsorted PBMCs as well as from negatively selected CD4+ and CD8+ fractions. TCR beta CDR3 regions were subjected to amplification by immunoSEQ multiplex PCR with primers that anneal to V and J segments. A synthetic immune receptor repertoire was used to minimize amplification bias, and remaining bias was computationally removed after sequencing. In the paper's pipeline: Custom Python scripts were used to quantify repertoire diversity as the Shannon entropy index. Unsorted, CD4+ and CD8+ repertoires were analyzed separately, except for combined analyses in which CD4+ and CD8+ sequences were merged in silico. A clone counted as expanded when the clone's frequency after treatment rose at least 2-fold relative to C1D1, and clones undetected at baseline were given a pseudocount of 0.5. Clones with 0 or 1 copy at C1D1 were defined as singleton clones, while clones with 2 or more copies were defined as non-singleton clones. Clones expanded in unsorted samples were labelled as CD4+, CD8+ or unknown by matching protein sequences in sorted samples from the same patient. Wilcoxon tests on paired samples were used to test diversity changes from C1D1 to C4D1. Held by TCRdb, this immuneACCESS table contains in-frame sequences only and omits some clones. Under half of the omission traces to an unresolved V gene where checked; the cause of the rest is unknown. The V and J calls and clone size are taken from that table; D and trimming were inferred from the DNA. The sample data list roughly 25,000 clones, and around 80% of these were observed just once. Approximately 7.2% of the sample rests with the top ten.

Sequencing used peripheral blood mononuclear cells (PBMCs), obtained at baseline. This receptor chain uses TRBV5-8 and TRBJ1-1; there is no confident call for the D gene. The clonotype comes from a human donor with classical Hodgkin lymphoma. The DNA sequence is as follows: TGTGCCAGCAGCTTGGCCGGGCATTCTGAAGCTTTCTTT. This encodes CASSLAGHSEAFF.